The TCR beta chain described here comes from a study of T cells expressing NK-cell markers. Study summary: Investigators obtained TCR beta repertoires from sorted CD3+CD56+NKG2C+, CD3+CD56+NKG2C- and CD3+CD56-NKG2C+ T cells.

The CDR3 is 14 residues long. Germline V lookup: CDR1 DFQATT, CDR2 SNEGSKA (reference sequence). Notes on the study in general: Topping the CD3+CD56-NKG2C+ fraction as well were these clonotypes, in several donors.

Turning to this clonotype: The antigen is unknown.

UMI-tagged 5'RACE template switching yielded the TCR beta cDNA. TCRdb reprocessed the 5' RACE reads, keeping one entry per CDR3 protein, no DNA. The sample table sets out about 460,000 distinct CDR3 sequences. Input material: blood T cells: a sorted CD56 or NKG2C T cell subset, CD4+ or CD8+ T cells, or bulk PBMC T cells (not recorded which). The rearrangement links TRBV20-1 to TRBJ1-5; without DNA, the TCRdb call of TRBD1 cannot be checked. This receptor was obtained from a woman in her 50s in good health. The CDR3 is CSATETGVNQPQHF.